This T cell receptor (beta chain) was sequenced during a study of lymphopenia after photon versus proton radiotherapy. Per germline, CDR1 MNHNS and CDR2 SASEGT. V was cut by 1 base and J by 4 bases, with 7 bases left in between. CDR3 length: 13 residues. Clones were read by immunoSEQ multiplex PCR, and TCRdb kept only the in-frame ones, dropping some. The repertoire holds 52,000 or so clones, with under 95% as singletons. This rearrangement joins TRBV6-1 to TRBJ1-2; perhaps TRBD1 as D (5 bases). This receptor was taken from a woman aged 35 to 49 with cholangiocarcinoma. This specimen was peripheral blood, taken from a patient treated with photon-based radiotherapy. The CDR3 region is CASSEDRGYGYTF. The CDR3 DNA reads TGTGCCAGCAGTGAAGATAGGGGCTATGGCTACACCTTC.